The source of this T cell receptor beta chain is a study of cytomegalovirus exposure and HLA in healthy donors. CDR1 SGHAT and CDR2 FQDESV come from the germline V gene (reference sequence). V dropped 5 bases and J dropped 7 bases, with 15 bases sitting between them. The CDR3 consists of 13 residues. Overall study results and limits: Later analysis revealed greater clonal expansion in HLA-associated TCR beta chains than in equally common others.

As regards this clone: Its antigen is still unknown.

Primers included in the PCR were 60 Vbeta and 13 Jbeta primers. Sequencing used immunoSEQ multiplex PCR; TCRdb keeps in-frame clones, though not all of them. Of 90,000 or so clones listed, around 82% were seen once; the top ten hold roughly 3.4%. The sample consisted of PBMCs. This chain links TRBV11-1 with TRBJ2-7, with D possibly being TRBD2 (6 bases). This TCR derives from a man aged 25-40 years in good health and CMV-seropositive. CDR3 sequence: CASSLGFAGEQYF. CDR3 DNA sequence: TGTGCCAGCAGCCTTGGCTTCGCGGGGGAGCAGTACTTC.